The 7 T cell receptor beta chains below come from one sample, sequenced in a study of CD8 T cells in ankylosing spondylitis. The antigens of these receptors remain unknown. Study-wide findings and caveats: The study identified a TCR beta motif of roughly eight highly homologous variants that appeared characteristic of ankylosing spondylitis blood.

TCRdb ran MiXCR on the 5' RACE reads and lists one entry per CDR3 protein. The sample has fewer than 650,000 distinct CDR3 sequences, roughly 12% seen once. Sequencing used blood, either unsorted or a sorted T cell fraction (not recorded which). Source of these receptors: a male donor with ankylosing spondylitis.

This chain joins TRBV5-4 and TRBJ2-1, with D possibly TRBD1 on 7 matching bases. CDR1 and CDR2 from the germline V gene are SGHNT and YYREEE (reference sequence). V was pared by 4 bases and J by 4 bases, with 15 bases between. The CDR3 is 15 amino acids. The CDR3 sequence: CASSTRQGGYNEQFF. The CDR3 nucleotides read TGTGCCAGCAGCACCCGACAGGGAGGTTACAATGAGCAGTTCTTC.

This clonotype was seen a handful of times. The genes are TRBV5-1 and TRBJ1-3; D may be TRBD1 (6 bases). This CDR3 has 15 amino acids. V lost 0 bases, J lost 2 bases, and 9 bases lay in between. In germline, CDR1 is SGHRS, CDR2 YFSETQ. The CDR3 region is CASSLDRVTGNTIYF. The CDR3 coding sequence is TGCGCCAGCAGCTTGGACAGGGTCACTGGAAACACCATATATTTT.

This clonotype was counted between two and nine times. The chain employs TRBV27 and TRBJ2-2; 9 nucleotides match TRBD2. V trimming: 4 bases; J trimming: 4 bases; junction bases outside the gene matches: 7. Per the germline V gene, CDR1 is MNHEY and CDR2 is SMNVEV (reference sequence). The CDR3 has 16 amino acids. CDR3 in amino acids: CASSWVAGVVTGELFF. Written as DNA, the CDR3 is TGTGCCAGCAGTTGGGTAGCGGGAGTGGTCACCGGGGAGCTGTTTTTT.

The gene calls are TRBV20-1 and TRBJ1-5; 7 nucleotides agree with TRBD1. The CDR3 contains 15 residues. The germline V gene has CDR1 DFQATT and CDR2 SNEGSKA (reference sequence). Trimming cost V 4 bases and J 0 bases; bases outside gene matches: 6. The CDR3 is CSAKKGQTSNQPQHF. In nucleotides, the CDR3 is TGCAGTGCTAAAAAGGGACAGACTAGCAATCAGCCCCAGCATTTT.

The CDR3 DNA reads as TGCAGTGCTAGGGAGGCACGGTTGAACACTGAAGCTTTCTTT. Translating it yields CSAREARLNTEAFF. The chain links TRBV20-1 to TRBJ1-1; unclear D gene. From germline, CDR1 is DFQATT and CDR2 SNEGSKA (reference sequence). V was cut by 3 bases and J by 0 bases, with 11 bases left in between. The CDR3 has 14 residues.

The chain couples TRBV6-1 to TRBJ2-7; D not certain. The V end lost 0 bases, the J end lost 4 bases, and 19 bases lay between the germline ends. CDR1 is MNHNS and CDR2 is SASEGT in the germline V gene. The CDR3 contains 17 residues. CDR3 nucleotides: TGTGCCAGCAGTGAAGCGCGACCCTTGCCATCGATGTACGAGCAGTACTTC. This codes for CASSEARPLPSMYEQYF.

This clonotype was counted only a few times. The chain combines TRBV14 with TRBJ1-1; the D is unclear. There are 13 residues in the CDR3. V was cut by 3 bases and J by 0 bases, with 5 bases left in between. From germline, CDR1 is SGHDN and CDR2 FVKESK. The CDR3 region is CASSQNLNTEAFF. CDR3 DNA: TGTGCCAGCAGCCAGAATTTGAACACTGAAGCTTTCTTT.